This TCR beta chain was captured by sequencing in a study of Graves' ophthalmopathy and Graves' hyperthyroidism. This clonotype was counted at least ten times. Antigen unknown. Patients were excluded if they had other autoimmune diseases or uncontrolled infections, and likewise if pregnancy or lactation applied. As diagnostic evidence, clinical symptoms, serum thyroxine, TRAb, thyroid ultrasound and orbital computed tomography were relied upon. This CDR3 spans 14 amino acids. V was cut by 4 bases and J by 1 base, with 10 bases left in between. CDR1 and CDR2 (germline): ENHRY, SYGVKD. RNA transcripts provided the template for amplifying TCR beta CDR3 regions. The first-round RT-PCR employed HTBI primers together with the Qiagen OneStep RT-PCR kit. A multiplex PCR was then performed as the second round. TCRdb re-derived calls from the multiplex PCR reads in MiXCR, one entry per CDR3 protein. The sample records 230,000 or so distinct CDR3 sequences, around 50% being singletons.

Study results and caveats: Researchers report that a 13-signature model separated ophthalmopathy from stable hyperthyroidism, posting 87.88% sensitivity and roughly 81% specificity. In predicting ophthalmopathy progression, the model reached over 55% sensitivity and around 72% specificity.

V gene TRBV10-3 combines with J gene TRBJ2-5; D possibly corresponds to TRBD2 (5 bases). The specimen was peripheral blood. The source is an adult man with Graves' ophthalmopathy. The CDR3 sequence is CAISVTGLQETQYF. The DNA of the CDR3 is TGTGCCATCAGTGTAACCGGACTCCAAGAGACCCAGTACTTC.